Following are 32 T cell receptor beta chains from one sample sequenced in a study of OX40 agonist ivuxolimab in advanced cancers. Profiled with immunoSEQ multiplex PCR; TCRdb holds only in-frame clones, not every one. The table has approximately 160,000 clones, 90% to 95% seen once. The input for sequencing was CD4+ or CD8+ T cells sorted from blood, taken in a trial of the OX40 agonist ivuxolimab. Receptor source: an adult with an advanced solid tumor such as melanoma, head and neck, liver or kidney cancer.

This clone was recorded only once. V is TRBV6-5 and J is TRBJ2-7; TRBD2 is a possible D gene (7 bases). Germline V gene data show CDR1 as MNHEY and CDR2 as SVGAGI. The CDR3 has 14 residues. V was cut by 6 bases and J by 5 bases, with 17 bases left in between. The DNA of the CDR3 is TGTGCCAGCAGCCAACGGGGGGCAGTGGACGAGCAGTACTTC. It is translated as CASSQRGAVDEQYF.

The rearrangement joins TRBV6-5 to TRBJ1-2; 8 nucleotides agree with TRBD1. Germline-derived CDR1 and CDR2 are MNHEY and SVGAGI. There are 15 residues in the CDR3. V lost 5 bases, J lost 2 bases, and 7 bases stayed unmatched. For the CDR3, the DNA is TGTGCCAGCAGTGTGAGGGACAGGTTGAACTATGGCTACACCTTC. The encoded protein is CASSVRDRLNYGYTF.

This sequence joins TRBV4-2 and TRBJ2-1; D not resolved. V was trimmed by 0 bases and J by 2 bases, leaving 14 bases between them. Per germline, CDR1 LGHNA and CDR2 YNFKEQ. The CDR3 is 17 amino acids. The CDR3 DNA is TGTGCCAGCAGCCAAGACCGCACTATCCGACCCTACAATGAGCAGTTCTTC. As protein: CASSQDRTIRPYNEQFF.

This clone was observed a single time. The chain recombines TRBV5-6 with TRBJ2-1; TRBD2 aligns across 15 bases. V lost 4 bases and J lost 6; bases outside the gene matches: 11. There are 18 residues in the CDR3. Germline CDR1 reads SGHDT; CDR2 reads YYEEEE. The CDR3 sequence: CASSIRTSGRARGNEQFF. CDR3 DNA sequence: TGTGCCAGCAGCATACGGACTAGCGGGAGGGCCCGGGGCAATGAGCAGTTCTTC.

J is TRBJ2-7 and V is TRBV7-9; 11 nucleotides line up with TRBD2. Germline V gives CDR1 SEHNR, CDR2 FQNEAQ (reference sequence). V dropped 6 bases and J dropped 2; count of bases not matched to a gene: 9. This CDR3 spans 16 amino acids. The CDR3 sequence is CASSRISGRATYEQYF. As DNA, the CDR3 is TGTGCCAGCAGTCGTATTAGCGGGAGGGCGACCTACGAGCAGTACTTC.

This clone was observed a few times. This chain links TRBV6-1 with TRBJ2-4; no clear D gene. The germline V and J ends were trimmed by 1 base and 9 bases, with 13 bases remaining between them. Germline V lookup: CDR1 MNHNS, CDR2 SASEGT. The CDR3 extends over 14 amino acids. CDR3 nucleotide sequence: TGTGCCAGCAGTGAAGAGGCGCCCTGGGGCATTCAGTACTTC. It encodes CASSEEAPWGIQYF.

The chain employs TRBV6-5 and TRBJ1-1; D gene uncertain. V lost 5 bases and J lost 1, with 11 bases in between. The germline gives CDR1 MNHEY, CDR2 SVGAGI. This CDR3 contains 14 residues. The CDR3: CASSERTRNTEAFF. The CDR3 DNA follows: TGTGCCAGCAGTGAAAGAACAAGGAACACTGAAGCTTTCTTT.

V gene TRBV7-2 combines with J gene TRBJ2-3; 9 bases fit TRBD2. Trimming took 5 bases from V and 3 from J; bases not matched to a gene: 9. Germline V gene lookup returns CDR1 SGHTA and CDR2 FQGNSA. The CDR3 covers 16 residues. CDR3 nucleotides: TGTGCCAGCAGCACCCGCGGCGGGGGGGTGACAGATACGCAGTATTTT. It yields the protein CASSTRGGGVTDTQYF.

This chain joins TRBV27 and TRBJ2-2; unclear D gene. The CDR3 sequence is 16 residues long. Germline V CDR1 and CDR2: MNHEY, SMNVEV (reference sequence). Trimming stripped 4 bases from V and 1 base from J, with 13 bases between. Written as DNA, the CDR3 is TGTGCCAGCAGTTCGTTTATGGGGATGAACACCGGGGAGCTGTTTTTT. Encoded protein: CASSSFMGMNTGELFF.

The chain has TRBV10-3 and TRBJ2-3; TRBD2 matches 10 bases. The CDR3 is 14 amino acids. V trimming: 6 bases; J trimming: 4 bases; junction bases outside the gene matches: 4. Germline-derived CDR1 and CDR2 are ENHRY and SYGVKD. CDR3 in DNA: TGTGCCATCAGAGGGACTAGCGATTCAGATACGCAGTATTTT. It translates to CAIRGTSDSDTQYF.

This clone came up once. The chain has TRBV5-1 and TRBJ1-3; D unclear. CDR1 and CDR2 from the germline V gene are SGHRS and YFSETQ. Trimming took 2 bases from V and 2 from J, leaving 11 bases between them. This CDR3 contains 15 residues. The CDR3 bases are TGCGCCAGCAGCTTCGGCCAGGTCCCTGGAAACACCATATATTTT. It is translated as CASSFGQVPGNTIYF.

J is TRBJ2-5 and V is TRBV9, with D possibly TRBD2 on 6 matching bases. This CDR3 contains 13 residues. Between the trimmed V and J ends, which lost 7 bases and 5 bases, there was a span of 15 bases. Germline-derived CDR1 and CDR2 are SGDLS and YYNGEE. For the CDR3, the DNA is TGTGCCAGCGCCCTCCGGGAGTGGGAGACCCAGTACTTC. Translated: CASALREWETQYF.

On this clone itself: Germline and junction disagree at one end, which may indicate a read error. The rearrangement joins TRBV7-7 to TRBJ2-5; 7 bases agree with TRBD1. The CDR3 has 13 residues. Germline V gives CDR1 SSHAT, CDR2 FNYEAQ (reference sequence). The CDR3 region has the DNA TGTGCTAGCAGCTCGGACAGGCAAGAGACCCAGTACTTC. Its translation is CASSSDRQETQYF.

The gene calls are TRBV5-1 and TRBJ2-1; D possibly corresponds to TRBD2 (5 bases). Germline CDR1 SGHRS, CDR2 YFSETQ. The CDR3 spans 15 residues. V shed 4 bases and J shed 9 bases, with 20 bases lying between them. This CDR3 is CASSPTSAPSGEQFF. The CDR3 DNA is TGCGCCAGCAGCCCAACTAGTGCGCCCTCGGGTGAGCAGTTCTTC.

CDR3 nucleotides: TGTGCCAGCAGCTTAGAAGGGTACTCTGGAAACACCATATATTTT. Translating gives CASSLEGYSGNTIYF. This sequence joins TRBV7-2 and TRBJ1-3, with D hard to call. Germline loops: CDR1 SGHTA, CDR2 FQGNSA. The CDR3 covers 15 residues. The ends were cut back, 1 base at V and 0 bases at J, with 7 bases in the middle.

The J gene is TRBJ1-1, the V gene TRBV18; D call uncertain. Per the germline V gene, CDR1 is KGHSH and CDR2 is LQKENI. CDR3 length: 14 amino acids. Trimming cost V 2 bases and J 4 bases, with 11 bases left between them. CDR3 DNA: TGTGCCAGCTCACCAGCGGCCTTACGCACTGAAGCTTTCTTT. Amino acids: CASSPAALRTEAFF.

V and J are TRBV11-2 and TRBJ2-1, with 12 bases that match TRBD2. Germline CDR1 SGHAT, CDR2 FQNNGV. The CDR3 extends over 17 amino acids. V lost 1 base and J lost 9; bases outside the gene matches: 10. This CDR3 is CASSLGGLAGGSGEQFF. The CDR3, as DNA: TGTGCCAGCAGCTTAGGGGGGCTAGCGGGAGGGTCTGGTGAGCAGTTCTTC.

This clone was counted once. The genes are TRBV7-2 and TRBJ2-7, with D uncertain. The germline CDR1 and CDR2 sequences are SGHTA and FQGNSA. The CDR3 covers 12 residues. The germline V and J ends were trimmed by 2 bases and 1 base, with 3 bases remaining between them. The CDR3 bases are TGTGCCAGCAGCTTATTTTCCTACGAGCAGTACTTC. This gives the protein CASSLFSYEQYF. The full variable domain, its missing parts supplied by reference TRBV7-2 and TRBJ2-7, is GAGVSQSPSNKVTEKGKDVELRCDPISGHTALYWYRQSLGQGLEFLIYFQGNSAPDKSGLPSDRFSAERTGGSVSTLTIQRTQQEDSAVYLCASSLFSYEQYFGPGTRLTVT.

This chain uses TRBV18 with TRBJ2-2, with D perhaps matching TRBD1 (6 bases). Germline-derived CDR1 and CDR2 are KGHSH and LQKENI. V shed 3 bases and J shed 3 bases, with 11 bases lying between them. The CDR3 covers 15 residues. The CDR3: CASSPGQIYTGELFF. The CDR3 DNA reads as TGTGCCAGCTCACCTGGACAGATCTACACCGGGGAGCTGTTTTTT.

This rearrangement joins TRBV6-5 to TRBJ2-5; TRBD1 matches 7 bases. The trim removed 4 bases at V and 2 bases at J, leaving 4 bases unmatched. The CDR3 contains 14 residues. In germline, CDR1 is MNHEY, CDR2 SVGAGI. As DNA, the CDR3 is TGTGCCAGCAGTTGGAGCAGGGGGCAAGAGACCCAGTACTTC. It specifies CASSWSRGQETQYF.

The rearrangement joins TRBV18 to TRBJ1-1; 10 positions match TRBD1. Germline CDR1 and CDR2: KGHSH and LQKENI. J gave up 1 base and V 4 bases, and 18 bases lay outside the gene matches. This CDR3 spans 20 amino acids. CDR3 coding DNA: TGTGCCAGCTCACTCCGACAGGGGGCGGCTTCACGATTGGGGAACACTGAAGCTTTCTTT. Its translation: CASSLRQGAASRLGNTEAFF. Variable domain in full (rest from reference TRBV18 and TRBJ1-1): NAGVMQNPRHLVRRRGQEARLRCSPMKGHSHVYWYRQLPEEGLKFMVYLQKENIIDESGMPKERFSAEFPKEGPSILRIQQVVRGDSAAYFCASSLRQGAASRLGNTEAFFGQGTRLTVV.

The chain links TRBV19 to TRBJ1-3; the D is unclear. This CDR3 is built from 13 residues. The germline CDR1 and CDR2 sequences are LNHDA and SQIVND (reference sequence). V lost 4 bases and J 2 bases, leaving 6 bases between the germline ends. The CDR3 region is CASSTVTGNTIYF. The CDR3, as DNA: TGTGCCAGTAGTACGGTTACTGGAAACACCATATATTTT.

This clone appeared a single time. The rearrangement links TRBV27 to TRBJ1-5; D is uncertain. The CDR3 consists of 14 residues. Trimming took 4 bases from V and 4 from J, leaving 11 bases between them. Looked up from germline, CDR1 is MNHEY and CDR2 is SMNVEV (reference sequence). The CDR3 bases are TGTGCCAGCAGTTACGACTCAGAAAATCAGCCCCAGCATTTT. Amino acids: CASSYDSENQPQHF.

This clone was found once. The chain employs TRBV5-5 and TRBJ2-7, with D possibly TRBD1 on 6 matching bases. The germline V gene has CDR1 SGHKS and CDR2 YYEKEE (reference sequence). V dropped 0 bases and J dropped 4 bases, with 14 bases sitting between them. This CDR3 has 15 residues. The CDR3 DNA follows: TGTGCCAGCAGCTTGGACAGGGTACTTTTATACGAGCAGTACTTC. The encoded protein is CASSLDRVLLYEQYF.

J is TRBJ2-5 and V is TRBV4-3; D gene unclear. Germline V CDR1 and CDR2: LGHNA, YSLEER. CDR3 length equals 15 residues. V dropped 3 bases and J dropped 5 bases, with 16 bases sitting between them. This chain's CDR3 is CASSQGSAPGETQYF. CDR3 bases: TGCGCCAGCAGCCAGGGTTCTGCCCCCGGGGAGACCCAGTACTTC.

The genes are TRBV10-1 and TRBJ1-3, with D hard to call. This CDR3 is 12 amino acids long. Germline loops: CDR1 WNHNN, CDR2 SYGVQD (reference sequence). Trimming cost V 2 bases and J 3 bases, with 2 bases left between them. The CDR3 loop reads CASSESGNTIYF. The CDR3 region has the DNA TGCGCCAGCAGTGAGAGTGGAAACACCATATATTTT.

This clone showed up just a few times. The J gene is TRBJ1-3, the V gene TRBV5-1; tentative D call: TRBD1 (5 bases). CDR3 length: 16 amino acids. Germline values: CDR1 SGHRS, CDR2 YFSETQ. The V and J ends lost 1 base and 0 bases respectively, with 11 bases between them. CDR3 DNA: TGCGCCAGCAGCTTGTATCTGGGGCGCTCTGGAAACACCATATATTTT. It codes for CASSLYLGRSGNTIYF.

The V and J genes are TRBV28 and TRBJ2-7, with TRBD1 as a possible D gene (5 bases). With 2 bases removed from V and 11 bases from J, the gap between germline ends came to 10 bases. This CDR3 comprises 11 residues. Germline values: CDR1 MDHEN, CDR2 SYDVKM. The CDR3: CASSLNAGKYF. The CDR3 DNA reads TGTGCCAGCAGTTTAAATGCAGGGAAGTACTTC.

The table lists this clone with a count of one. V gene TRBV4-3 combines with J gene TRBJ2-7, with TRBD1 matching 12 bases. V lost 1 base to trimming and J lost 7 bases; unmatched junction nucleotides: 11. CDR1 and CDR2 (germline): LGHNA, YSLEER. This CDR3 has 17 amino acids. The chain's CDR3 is CASSQGPMGQGAGEQYF. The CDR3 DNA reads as TGCGCCAGCAGCCAAGGCCCAATGGGACAGGGGGCAGGTGAGCAGTACTTC.

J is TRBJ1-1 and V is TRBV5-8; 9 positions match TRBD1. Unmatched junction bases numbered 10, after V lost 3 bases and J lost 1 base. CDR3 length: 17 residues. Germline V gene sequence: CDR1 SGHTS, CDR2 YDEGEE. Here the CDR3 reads CASSYSDPGQGNTEAFF. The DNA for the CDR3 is TGTGCCAGCAGCTACTCGGACCCGGGACAGGGGAACACTGAAGCTTTCTTT.

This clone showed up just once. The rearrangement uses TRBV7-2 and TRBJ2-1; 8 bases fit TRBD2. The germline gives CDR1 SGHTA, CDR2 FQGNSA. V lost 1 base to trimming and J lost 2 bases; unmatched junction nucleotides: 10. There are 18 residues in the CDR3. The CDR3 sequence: CASSLVGGLAGPYNEQFF. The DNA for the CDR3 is TGTGCCAGCAGCTTAGTAGGGGGATTAGCGGGGCCCTACAATGAGCAGTTCTTC.

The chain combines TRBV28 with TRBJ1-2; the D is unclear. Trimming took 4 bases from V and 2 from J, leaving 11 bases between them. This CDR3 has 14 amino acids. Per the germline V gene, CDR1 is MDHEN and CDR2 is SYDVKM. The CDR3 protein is CASSSAPQNYGYTF. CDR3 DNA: TGTGCCAGCAGTTCAGCACCACAGAACTATGGCTACACCTTC.